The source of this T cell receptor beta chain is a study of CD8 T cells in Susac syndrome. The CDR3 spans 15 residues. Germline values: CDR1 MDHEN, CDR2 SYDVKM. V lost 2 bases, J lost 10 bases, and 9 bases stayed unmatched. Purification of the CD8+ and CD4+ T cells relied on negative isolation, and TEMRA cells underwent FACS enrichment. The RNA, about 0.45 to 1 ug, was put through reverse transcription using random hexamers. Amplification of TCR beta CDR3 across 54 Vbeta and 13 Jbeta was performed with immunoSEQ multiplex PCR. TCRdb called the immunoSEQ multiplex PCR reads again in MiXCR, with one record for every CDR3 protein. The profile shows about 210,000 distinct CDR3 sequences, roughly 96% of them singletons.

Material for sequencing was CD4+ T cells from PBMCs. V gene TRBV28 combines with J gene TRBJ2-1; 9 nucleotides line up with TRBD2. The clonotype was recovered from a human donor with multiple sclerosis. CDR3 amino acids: CASSLTAGGTWEQFF. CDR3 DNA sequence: TGTGCCAGCAGTTTAACGGCGGGGGGGACGTGGGAGCAGTTCTTC.